The 18 T cell receptor beta chains below all came from one sample that was sequenced in a study of T cells expressing NK-cell markers. TCRdb reanalyzed the 5' RACE reads and collapses them to one entry per CDR3 protein, without DNA. Found here are over 350,000 distinct CDR3 sequences; the top ten clones hold about 10%. The sample taken for sequencing was blood T cells: a sorted CD56 or NKG2C T cell subset, CD4+ or CD8+ T cells, or bulk PBMC T cells (not recorded which). These receptors all come from a woman aged 45-60 years in good health.

V is TRBV3-1 and J is TRBJ2-6; the D call from TCRdb, TRBD1, cannot be confirmed without DNA. Germline loops: CDR1 LGHDT, CDR2 YNNKEL (reference sequence). The CDR3 is made up of 17 amino acids. This chain's CDR3 is CASSQPGQGSGANVLTF.

V is TRBV6-5 and J is TRBJ2-7; TCRdb's D call of TRBD1 is untestable without DNA. The CDR3 covers 17 residues. Germline CDR1 MNHEY, CDR2 SVGAGI. The CDR3 sequence is CASSRPGTGGFSYEQYF.

The chain carries TRBV3-1 and TRBJ2-5; TCRdb's D gene call, TRBD2, goes unchecked for lack of DNA. Germline CDR1 LGHDT, CDR2 YNNKEL (reference sequence). The CDR3 contains 13 residues. CDR3 sequence reads: CASQTSAEETQYF.

The chain's CDR3 is CSASQRGPQLDGYTF. This chain links TRBV20-1 with TRBJ1-2; TCRdb's D gene call, TRBD1, goes unchecked for lack of DNA. The CDR3 contains 15 residues. CDR1 is DFQATT, CDR2 SNEGSKA, per germline (reference sequence).

This chain joins TRBV25-1 and TRBJ1-3; without DNA, the TCRdb call of TRBD1 cannot be checked. Germline values: CDR1 MGHDK, CDR2 SYGVNS. CDR3 length equals 13 residues. CDR3 region: CASSPRDGNTIYF.

The J gene is TRBJ2-5, the V gene TRBV6-5; TCRdb proposes TRBD1, but this gene call is untestable without DNA. Per germline, CDR1 MNHEY and CDR2 SVGAGI. The CDR3 runs to 15 residues. CDR3 region: CASSYLRGRGETQYF.

The genes are TRBV12-3 or TRBV12-4 and TRBJ1-6. The CDR3 sequence is 11 residues long. The CDR3 reads CASSWYSPLHF.

The chain couples TRBV7-3 to TRBJ2-4. Per the germline V gene, CDR1 is SGHTA and CDR2 is FQGTGA. This CDR3 comprises 14 residues. Here the CDR3 reads CASNLDLAKNIQYF. The full variable domain, with the rest looked up from reference TRBV7-3 and TRBJ2-4, is GAGVSQTPSNKVTEKGKYVELRCDPISGHTALYWYRQSLGQGPEFLIYFQGTGAADDSGLPNDRFFAVRPEGSVSTLKIQRTERGDSAVYLCASNLDLAKNIQYFGAGTRLSVL.

The V gene is TRBV12-3 or TRBV12-4, the J gene TRBJ1-1; the TRBD1 assignment by TCRdb is unverifiable without DNA. The CDR3 covers 15 residues. The CDR3 is CASSPPRDRDTEAFF.

The V and J genes are TRBV7-9 and TRBJ2-1; TCRdb's D call of TRBD2 is untestable without DNA. The length of the CDR3 is 15 residues. Germline CDR1 reads SEHNR; CDR2 reads FQNEAQ (reference sequence). The CDR3 sequence: CASSFEGRASNEQFF.

V gene TRBV10-3 combines with J gene TRBJ2-2; TCRdb reports TRBD2, a call that lacks DNA to check it against. Germline V lookup: CDR1 ENHRY, CDR2 SYGVKD. CDR3 size: 15 residues. CDR3 amino acids: CAIRPAGASTGELFF.

V gene TRBV5-1 combines with J gene TRBJ2-7; the D gene TCRdb calls, TRBD2, cannot be checked with no DNA. In germline, CDR1 is SGHRS, CDR2 YFSETQ. CDR3 length equals 16 residues. CDR3 loop: CASSLDLAGGRYEQYF.

The CDR3 spells CASSLDRLAGPYEQYF. This rearrangement joins TRBV27 to TRBJ2-7; lacking DNA, the TRBD2 call made by TCRdb goes unchecked. Looked up from germline, CDR1 is MNHEY and CDR2 is SMNVEV (reference sequence). The CDR3 has 16 residues.

The V gene is TRBV4-1, the J gene TRBJ2-2; TCRdb outputs TRBD2, but without DNA this stays unchecked. CDR1 and CDR2 from the germline V gene are MGHRA and YSYEKL. CDR3 size: 20 residues. CDR3 loop: CASAAKIRGFGRLGTGELFF.

This rearrangement joins TRBV4-1 to TRBJ2-2; checking the TCRdb D call of TRBD1 is not possible without DNA. The CDR3 totals 16 residues. Germline-derived CDR1 and CDR2 are MGHRA and YSYEKL. CDR3 loop: CASSQDQGQGAGELFF.

The chain carries TRBV5-4 and TRBJ1-3. Germline loops: CDR1 SGHNT, CDR2 YYREEE (reference sequence). The CDR3 extends over 14 amino acids. This CDR3 is CASSLEGPGNTIYF.

This chain connects TRBV20-1 to TRBJ2-3; checking the TCRdb D call of TRBD1 is not possible without DNA. Per the germline V gene, CDR1 is DFQATT and CDR2 is SNEGSKA (reference sequence). The CDR3 length is 20 residues. This CDR3 is CSAPRGGTGIRSDRADTQYF.

This sequence joins TRBV7-6 and TRBJ2-3; no DNA is available, so the TRBD2 call from TCRdb remains unchecked. The CDR3 runs 17 residues. The germline V gene encodes CDR1 SGHVS and CDR2 FNYEAQ. CDR3 sequence reads: CASSLGAIASPTDTQYF.